Given below is one TCR beta chain in context. Its antigen remains unknown. The sample belongs to a study of shared clonotypes between healthy human individuals. The length of the CDR3 is 16 residues. Trimming pared 1 base from V and 0 bases from J, leaving 13 bases between. From germline, CDR1 is MGHRA and CDR2 YSYEKL. TCRdb's copy holds only in-frame clones and misses some; the assay was immunoSEQ multiplex PCR. This table holds a few million clones, 85% to 95% found once. Overall study findings and caveats: Depth of sequencing was expected to influence donor clonotype sharing.

The chain has TRBV4-1 and TRBJ2-7; D may be TRBD2 (7 bases). The sequence derives from a man between 18 and 35 years old in good health. The specimen sequenced was naive CD4+ T cells sorted from blood. Subset in this sample: CD45RA+ positively selected. The CDR3 spells CASSQGGGHSSYEQYF. The CDR3 coding sequence is TGCGCCAGCAGCCAAGGGGGGGGCCACAGCTCCTACGAGCAGTACTTC.